Only one count was recorded for the clone carrying this T cell receptor beta chain. The antigen is unknown. The data stem from a study of post-analysis software for immune sequencing data. Unique molecular identifiers were built into the TCR beta cDNA libraries. TCRdb re-called the PCR reads through MiXCR, storing one row per CDR3 protein. Of roughly 730,000 distinct CDR3 sequences in the sample, approximately 30% were seen once. The CDR3 sequence is 15 residues long. V lost 4 bases to trimming and J lost 3 bases; unmatched junction nucleotides: 6. Germline CDR1 is SGDLS and CDR2 is YYNGEE. Study findings and constraints: TRBV5-6, TRBV5-1 and TRBV20-1 were among roughly 5 TRBV segments more frequent in patients than controls.

J is TRBJ1-4 and V is TRBV9, with 7 bases identical to TRBD1. Material: blood. This clonotype was sampled from a girl between 5 and 17 years old with multiple sclerosis. This chain's CDR3 is CASSYRTGANEKLFF. The CDR3 DNA reads TGTGCCAGCAGCTATAGGACAGGAGCTAATGAAAAACTGTTTTTT.